These T cell receptor beta chains were read from a single sample in a study of blood T cell repertoires in COVID-19. Repertoires were generated with immunoSEQ multiplex PCR, while TCRdb's copy carries only in-frame clones and drops some. The sample lists around 150,000 clones, around 79% seen once, with roughly 2.9% in the top ten. Sequencing was done on a sample of PBMCs or T cells enriched from blood (not recorded which). These receptors were taken from a woman aged 50 to 65 who had recovered from COVID-19. Both conserved end residues are trimmed from each CDR3.

v_gene | CDR3aa
TRBV5-4 | ASSPGTGNTEAF
TRBV2 | ASSGQGGPVYEQY
TRBV7-3 | ASSLGSGSPYNEQF
TRBV30 | AWSTGGPAMNTEAF
TRBV28 | ASSGTGAPDTQY
TRBV12-5 | ASGLGSSGTDTQY
TRBV11-3 | ASSLGGDRPYSPLH
TRBV19 | ASSIDGWTGPNYGYT
TRBV6-2/TRBV6-3 | ASSYGSGLNYGYT
TRBV4-1 | ASSQDRRQRYTGELF
TRBV9 | ASSVGLAGFTDTQY
TRBV9 | ASGGGAGSPLH
TRBV30 | AWKGGRSEAF
TRBV7-8 | ASSSGLGGVVQY